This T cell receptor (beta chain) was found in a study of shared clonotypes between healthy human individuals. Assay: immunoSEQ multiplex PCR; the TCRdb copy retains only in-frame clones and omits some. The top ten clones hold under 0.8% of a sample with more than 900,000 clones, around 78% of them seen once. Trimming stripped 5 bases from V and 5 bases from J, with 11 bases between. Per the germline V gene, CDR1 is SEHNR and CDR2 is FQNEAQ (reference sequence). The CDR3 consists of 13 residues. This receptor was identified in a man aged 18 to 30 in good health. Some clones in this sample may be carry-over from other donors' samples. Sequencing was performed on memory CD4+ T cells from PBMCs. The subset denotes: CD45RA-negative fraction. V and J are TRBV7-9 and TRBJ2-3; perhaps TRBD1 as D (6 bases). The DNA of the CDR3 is TGTGCCAGCAGCCCCCTGGACAGAGATACGCAGTATTTT. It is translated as CASSPLDRDTQYF.